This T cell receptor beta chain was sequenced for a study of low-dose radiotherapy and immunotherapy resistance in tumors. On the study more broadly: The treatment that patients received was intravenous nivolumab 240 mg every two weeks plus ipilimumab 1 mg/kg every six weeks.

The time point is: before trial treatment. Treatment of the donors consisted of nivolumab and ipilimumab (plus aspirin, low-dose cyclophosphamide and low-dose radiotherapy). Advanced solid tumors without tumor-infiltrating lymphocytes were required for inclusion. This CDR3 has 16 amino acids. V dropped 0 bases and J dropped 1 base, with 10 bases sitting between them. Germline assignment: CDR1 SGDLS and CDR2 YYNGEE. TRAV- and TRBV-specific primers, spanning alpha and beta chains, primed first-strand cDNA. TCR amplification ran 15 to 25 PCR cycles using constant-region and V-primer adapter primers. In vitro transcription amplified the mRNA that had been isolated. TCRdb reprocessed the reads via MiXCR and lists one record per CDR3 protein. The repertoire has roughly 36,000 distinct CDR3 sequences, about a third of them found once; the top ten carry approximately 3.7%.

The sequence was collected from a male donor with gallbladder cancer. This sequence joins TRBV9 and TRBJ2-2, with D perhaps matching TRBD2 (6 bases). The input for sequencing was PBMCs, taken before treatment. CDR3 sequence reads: CASSVVSGGNTGELFF. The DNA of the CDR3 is TGTGCCAGCAGCGTAGTTAGCGGAGGGAACACCGGGGAGCTGTTTTTT.